What follows are 9 T cell receptor beta chains derived from one specimen sequenced in a study of Ad26.COV2.S vaccination and SARS-CoV-2 variants. Clones were read by immunoSEQ multiplex PCR, and TCRdb kept only the in-frame ones, dropping some. The sample holds roughly 180,000 clones, around nine tenths seen once. The specimen was peripheral blood, collected after recovery from COVID-19. The receptors originated from a human donor who had recovered from COVID-19.

The chain uses TRBV6-5 and TRBJ1-1; D unresolved. V lost 0 bases and J 5 bases, leaving 10 bases between the germline ends. The CDR3 length is 14 residues. From germline, CDR1 is MNHEY and CDR2 SVGAGI. In DNA form, the CDR3 reads TGTGCCAGCAGTTACTCGGGCAGAAGTACTGAAGCTTTCTTT. Amino acid sequence: CASSYSGRSTEAFF.

As DNA, the CDR3 is TGTGCCAGCAGCCCGCCCGAAGGGGGAAGAAACACCATATATTTT. It yields the protein CASSPPEGGRNTIYF. The J gene is TRBJ1-3, the V gene TRBV25-1; the D gene is possibly TRBD1 (6 bases). V was cut by 6 bases and J by 5 bases, with 17 bases left in between. Germline CDR1 MGHDK, CDR2 SYGVNS. The CDR3 has 15 amino acids.

V usage is TRBV5-1 and J usage is TRBJ1-6; D is ambiguous. The CDR3 runs to 14 residues. V was shortened by 0 bases and J by 6 bases, with 7 bases between the two germline ends. Germline V gene sequence: CDR1 SGHRS, CDR2 YFSETQ. CDR3 loop: CASSLGEINSPLHF. CDR3 sequence (DNA): TGCGCCAGCAGCTTGGGGGAGATTAATTCACCCCTCCACTTT.

The gene calls are TRBV10-3 and TRBJ1-4, with TRBD1 as a possible D gene (5 bases). CDR3 size: 14 residues. The V gene lost 2 bases and the J gene lost 8 bases, with 12 bases spanning the gap. Germline CDR1 is ENHRY and CDR2 is SYGVKD. CDR3 sequence reads: CAISERGVSEKLFF. Written as DNA, the CDR3 is TGTGCCATCAGTGAGCGGGGGGTGTCCGAAAAACTGTTTTTT.

This clone was seen many times. V is TRBV20-1 and J is TRBJ2-1, with D unclear. Trimming pared 6 bases from V and 8 bases from J, leaving 5 bases between. This CDR3 is 9 amino acids long. Germline values: CDR1 DFQATT, CDR2 SNEGSKA (reference sequence). CDR3 DNA sequence: TGCAGTGCGGGCCATGAGCAGTTCTTC. Translated, it gives CSAGHEQFF.

V and J are TRBV28 and TRBJ2-5; D is undetermined. The germline CDR1 and CDR2 sequences are MDHEN and SYDVKM. V was clipped by 3 bases and J by 5 bases, with 4 bases between them. The CDR3 runs to 11 residues. The CDR3 region is CASSFRETQYF. As DNA, the CDR3 is TGTGCCAGCAGTTTCAGGGAGACCCAGTACTTC.

The rearrangement uses TRBV4-2 and TRBJ2-3, with 12 bases identical to TRBD2. V gave up 4 bases and J gave up 0 bases; unmatched junction bases: 5. This CDR3 has 17 residues. Germline V gene data show CDR1 as LGHNA and CDR2 as YNFKEQ. The CDR3 sequence: CASSRYLAGGSTDTQYF. CDR3 bases: TGTGCCAGCAGCCGTTATCTAGCGGGAGGGAGCACAGATACGCAGTATTTT.

The chain joins TRBV3-1 (or the pseudogene TRBV3-2) to TRBJ1-1; 10 bases agree with TRBD1. CDR3 size: 16 residues. V was pared by 0 bases and J by 4 bases, with 5 bases of the junction left unmatched. Germline CDR1 reads LGHDT; CDR2 reads YNNKEL (reference sequence). Here the CDR3 reads CASSQDTGQGITEAFF. The CDR3 bases are TGTGCCAGCAGCCAAGATACGGGACAGGGGATCACTGAAGCTTTCTTT.

V is TRBV20-1 and J is TRBJ2-3, with 7 bases that match TRBD1. The germline V gene encodes CDR1 DFQATT and CDR2 SNEGSKA (reference sequence). CDR3 length: 11 amino acids. The J segment lost 9 bases and the V segment lost 3 bases, leaving 3 bases of the junction unmatched. CDR3 protein: CSASRQGTQYF. CDR3 coding DNA: TGCAGTGCTAGTCGACAGGGAACGCAGTATTTT.